Listed below are T cell receptor beta chains from one sample, sequenced in a study of T cell changes during pregnancy in multiple sclerosis. Sequencing was performed with immunoSEQ multiplex PCR; in TCRdb, only in-frame clones are kept and a portion is missing. The repertoire holds more than 85,000 clones, just over 90% seen once, with less than 1.5% in the top ten. The sample in question was peripheral blood, obtained in the third trimester of pregnancy. Receptors were obtained from a female donor in good health, enrolled as a control in a pregnancy study. Each CDR3 is given with its conserved first and last residue. D genes are given only for firm matches. The size field is filled for only some rows; it gives once, few, many or a size class.

J: TRBJ2-1
D: .
size: .
V: TRBV4-2
DNA: TGTGCCAGCAGCCAAGATCGTGGCGGGGAAAATGAGCAGTTCTTC
CDR3: CASSQDRGGENEQFF

J: TRBJ1-1
D: .
size: .
V: TRBV7-8
DNA: TGTGCCAGCAGCCTCCTTGGTATCGGGGAAGCTTTCTTT
CDR3: CASSLLGIGEAFF

J: TRBJ1-3
D: .
size: .
V: TRBV4-1
DNA: TGCGCCAGCAGCCAAGAAAGACAGCTTAGCTCTGGAAACACCATATATTTT
CDR3: CASSQERQLSSGNTIYF

J: TRBJ2-1
D: TRBD2
size: .
V: TRBV5-1
DNA: TGCGCCAGCAGCCACCAGGGGGTAACTAGCGGGGTGAACAATGAGCAGTTCTTC
CDR3: CASSHQGVTSGVNNEQFF

J: TRBJ1-1
D: .
size: .
V: TRBV11-2
DNA: TGTGCCAGCAGCGGTTTTTCTGAGGGCGAGAACACTGAAGCTTTCTTT
CDR3: CASSGFSEGENTEAFF

J: TRBJ1-1
D: .
size: .
V: TRBV19
DNA: TGTGCCAGTAGTCAGATAAACACTGAAGCTTTCTTT
CDR3: CASSQINTEAFF

J: TRBJ1-3
D: TRBD1
size: .
V: TRBV5-1
DNA: TGCGCCAGCAGCTCCACGACAGGGCCCTCTGGAAACACCATATATTTT
CDR3: CASSSTTGPSGNTIYF

J: TRBJ1-2
D: .
size: once
V: TRBV7-9
DNA: TGTGCCAGCAGCCGCCGGGGGGCTATCTATGGCTACACCTTC
CDR3: CASSRRGAIYGYTF

J: TRBJ2-1
D: .
size: .
V: TRBV6-5
DNA: TGTGCCAGCACCCAATTCAATGAGCAGTTCTTC
CDR3: CASTQFNEQFF

J: TRBJ2-5
D: .
size: .
V: TRBV18
DNA: TGTGCCAGCTCACCAGAGCAAGAGACCCAGTACTTC
CDR3: CASSPEQETQYF

J: TRBJ2-2
D: TRBD2
size: .
V: TRBV28
DNA: TGTGCCAGCCTGTCTAGCGGGAAGAACACCGGGGAGCTGTTTTTT
CDR3: CASLSSGKNTGELFF

J: TRBJ1-1
D: .
size: .
V: TRBV5-5
DNA: TGTGCCAGCAGCTTGGACAGGGTATATACTGAAGCTTTCTTT
CDR3: CASSLDRVYTEAFF

J: TRBJ1-2
D: TRBD1
size: .
V: TRBV2
DNA: TGTGCCAGCAGTGATAAGGGGGCGAACACCTTC
CDR3: CASSDKGANTF

J: TRBJ2-7
D: TRBD2
size: .
V: TRBV11-2
DNA: TGTGCCAGCAGCTTAGAAGGGACTAGCCAGTACGAGCAGTACTTC
CDR3: CASSLEGTSQYEQYF

J: TRBJ2-7
D: TRBD1
size: .
V: TRBV7-2
DNA: TGTGCCAGCAGCCTAAGGACAGGGTCCTACGAGCAGTACTTC
CDR3: CASSLRTGSYEQYF

J: TRBJ2-1
D: TRBD2
size: .
V: TRBV28
DNA: TGTGCCAGCAGGGCCTCCCTAGCGGGAGTCTATGAGCAGTTCTTC
CDR3: CASRASLAGVYEQFF

J: TRBJ1-4
D: TRBD1
size: .
V: TRBV7-2
DNA: TGTGCCAGCAGTAGGACAGGGATACGCGAAAAACTGTTTTTT
CDR3: CASSRTGIREKLFF

J: TRBJ2-2
D: .
size: .
V: TRBV5-1
DNA: TGCGCCAGCAGCTTAAACAGGGATGGGGCGAACACCGGGGAGCTGTTTTTT
CDR3: CASSLNRDGANTGELFF

J: TRBJ2-6
D: TRBD1
size: .
V: TRBV18
DNA: TGTGCCAGCTCACCACAACAGGGGTATGGGGCCAACGTCCTGACTTTC
CDR3: CASSPQQGYGANVLTF

J: TRBJ1-3
D: TRBD1
size: .
V: TRBV4-2
DNA: TGTGCCAGCAGTCCAAGAGGACATACAGGGGATGGCACCATATATTTT
CDR3: CASSPRGHTGDGTIYF

J: TRBJ2-5
D: TRBD1
size: .
V: TRBV5-1
DNA: TGCGCCAGCAGCTTGGAAGGGACAGGACGAGAGACCCAGTACTTC
CDR3: CASSLEGTGRETQYF

J: TRBJ2-2
D: TRBD1
size: .
V: TRBV28
DNA: TGTGCCAGCAGTTTCCGAGACAGGGTTCCCGGGGAGCTGTTTTTT
CDR3: CASSFRDRVPGELFF

J: TRBJ2-3
D: TRBD2
size: .
V: TRBV4-1
DNA: TGCGCCAGCAGGCACGGACTAGCGGGAGGGAGAGATACGCAGTATTTT
CDR3: CASRHGLAGGRDTQYF

J: TRBJ2-1
D: TRBD1
size: .
V: TRBV11-2
DNA: TGTGCCAGCAGCTTAGGGGGACAGGGGACCTCCTACAATGAGCAGTTCTTC
CDR3: CASSLGGQGTSYNEQFF

J: TRBJ1-5
D: TRBD1
size: .
V: TRBV5-1
DNA: TGCGCCAGCAGCGAGACCGGGACAGTTAATCAGCCCCAGCATTTT
CDR3: CASSETGTVNQPQHF

J: TRBJ2-2
D: TRBD2
size: .
V: TRBV19
DNA: TGTGCCAGTAGTATAAGGCTAGCGGGAGCTTTCCCCGGGGAGCTGTTTTTT
CDR3: CASSIRLAGAFPGELFF